What follows are 18 T cell receptor beta chains derived from one specimen sequenced in a study of metastatic and nonmetastatic thyroid tumors. TCRdb re-called the PCR reads with MiXCR. The sample has around 26,000 clones; around 21% are singletons. The entire patient cohort was treatment-naive prior to thyroid surgery. Material for sequencing was blood. The receptor set was obtained from a female donor with papillary thyroid cancer or a benign thyroid nodule (not recorded which). Some clones in this sample may be carry-over from other donors' samples.

This clone was detected many times. The chain carries TRBV5-1 and TRBJ2-4; TRBD2 might be the D (7 bases). Trimming left V 1 base short and J 3 bases short, with 17 bases between. Germline V CDR1 and CDR2: SGHRS, YFSETQ. This CDR3 is 17 amino acids long. The CDR3 is CASSLSRGGGLKNIQYF. Written as DNA, the CDR3 is TGCGCCAGCAGCTTGAGTAGGGGGGGCGGCCTCAAAAACATTCAGTACTTC.

This clone was recorded many times. J is TRBJ2-1 and V is TRBV4-2; TRBD2 matches at 9 bases. V was clipped by 0 bases and J by 7 bases; unmatched bases: 7. From germline, CDR1 is LGHNA and CDR2 YNFKEQ. The CDR3 is made up of 16 amino acids. CDR3 sequence: CASSQDRGGGANEQFF. As DNA, the CDR3 is TGTGCCAGCAGCCAAGATAGAGGCGGGGGGGCGAATGAGCAGTTCTTC.

The DNA for the CDR3 is TGTGCCTGGAGGGGGGAGTACGAGCAGTACTTC. Protein: CAWRGEYEQYF. The chain carries TRBV30 and TRBJ2-7; tentatively, D is TRBD1 or TRBD2 (5 bases each). CDR1 GTSNPN and CDR2 SVGIG come from the germline V gene (reference sequence). Trimming shortened V by 3 bases and J by 4 bases, and 7 bases separated the two germline ends. This CDR3 contains 11 residues.

This sequence joins TRBV20-1 and TRBJ2-7; 12 bases fit TRBD1. V lost 3 bases and J lost 5; bases outside the gene matches: 5. Germline V gene sequence: CDR1 DFQATT, CDR2 SNEGSKA (reference sequence). This CDR3 is built from 14 residues. In DNA form, the CDR3 reads TGCAGTGCTAGGCGGGACAGGGGGCCCCACGAGCAGTACTTC. Residues: CSARRDRGPHEQYF.

There are many counts of this clone. The chain combines TRBV20-1 with TRBJ2-1, with D tentatively TRBD1 (6 bases). The CDR3 sequence is 14 residues long. Germline CDR1 is DFQATT and CDR2 is SNEGSKA (reference sequence). The V end lost 3 bases, the J end lost 8 bases, and 17 bases lay between the germline ends. The CDR3 DNA reads TGCAGTGCTAGCGACAGGATATGGAAACATGAGCAGTTCTTC. This encodes CSASDRIWKHEQFF.

This clone was recorded many times. The chain uses TRBV28 and TRBJ2-2, with D maybe TRBD1 (5 bases). V was shortened by 6 bases and J by 8 bases, with 13 bases between the two germline ends. The CDR3 is made up of 13 amino acids. Germline CDR1 reads MDHEN; CDR2 reads SYDVKM. This CDR3 reads CASRGRGSGELFF. CDR3 bases: TGTGCCAGCAGGGGAAGGGGATCTGGGGAGCTGTTTTTT.

In this sample, this clone turned up many times. The rearrangement joins TRBV28 to TRBJ2-1; D ambiguous. The V gene's germline CDR1 is MDHEN and CDR2 SYDVKM. This CDR3 has 11 amino acids. V lost 3 bases to trimming and J lost 6 bases, with 3 bases between them. The CDR3 spells CASSFLNEQFF. CDR3 DNA sequence: TGTGCCAGCAGTTTTCTCAATGAGCAGTTCTTC.

The genes are TRBV5-1 and TRBJ2-1; 10 positions match TRBD1. Germline trimming cut 0 bases from V and 1 base from J; bases unmatched to any gene: 1. Germline V CDR1 and CDR2: SGHRS, YFSETQ. The CDR3 covers 16 residues. The CDR3, as DNA: TGCGCCAGCAGCTTGGGGACAGGGGGATCCTACAATGAGCAGTTCTTC. Translating gives CASSLGTGGSYNEQFF.

This clone is categorized as medium-sized. The chain combines TRBV6-2 or TRBV6-3 with TRBJ1-2; D unclear. The ends were cut back, 5 bases at V and 4 bases at J, with 14 bases in the middle. From germline, CDR1 is MNHEY and CDR2 SVGEGT. The CDR3 is made up of 14 amino acids. CDR3 DNA: TGTGCCAGCAGTGACCGACATTTTCTCTATGGCTACACCTTC. Its translation is CASSDRHFLYGYTF.

This clone came up many times. V is TRBV12-3 or TRBV12-4 and J is TRBJ2-2; D not certain. This CDR3 spans 12 amino acids. The V and J ends lost 3 bases and 5 bases respectively, with 4 bases between them. The CDR3 DNA reads as TGTGCCAGCAGTTTCATAACCGGGGAGCTGTTTTTT. As protein: CASSFITGELFF.

This clone was detected ten times or more. The J gene is TRBJ1-1, the V gene TRBV20-1; TRBD1 aligns across 7 bases. This CDR3 region has 14 residues. The J segment lost 10 bases and the V segment lost 2 bases, leaving 13 bases of the junction unmatched. Germline-derived CDR1 and CDR2 are DFQATT and SNEGSKA (reference sequence). CDR3 sequence (DNA): TGCAGTGCTAGACCGCCGGACAGGTCCTCGGCAGCTTTCTTT. It specifies CSARPPDRSSAAFF.

This clone was observed a few times. The V call is TRBV19, the J call TRBJ1-5; D is undetermined. The germline V gene encodes CDR1 LNHDA and CDR2 SQIVND (reference sequence). The CDR3 runs 13 residues. Deletions cut 7 bases from V and 7 bases from J, with 14 bases between. Here the CDR3 DNA reads TGTGCCAGTACCTCCAATCTAAGGCAGCCCCAGCATTTT. It yields the protein CASTSNLRQPQHF.

The V and J genes are TRBV6-2 or TRBV6-3 and TRBJ1-5; no reliable D call. CDR3 length equals 13 residues. Germline assignment: CDR1 MNHEY and CDR2 SVGEGT. The V and J ends lost 2 bases and 7 bases respectively, with 9 bases between them. CDR3 in amino acids: CASSYRESQPQHF. The DNA for the CDR3 is TGTGCCAGCAGTTACAGGGAAAGCCAGCCCCAGCATTTT.

This clone counts as medium-sized. J is TRBJ2-2 and V is TRBV28; D gene ambiguous. V lost 4 bases and J 6 bases, leaving 15 bases between the germline ends. Germline CDR1 reads MDHEN; CDR2 reads SYDVKM. This CDR3 spans 15 amino acids. The CDR3 loop reads CASSSLSPRAGELFF. The DNA for the CDR3 is TGTGCCAGCAGTTCTCTCTCCCCCCGGGCCGGGGAGCTGTTTTTT. The variable domain in full, with the rest retrieved from reference TRBV28 and TRBJ2-2, is DVKVTQSSRYLVKRTGEKVFLECVQDMDHENMFWYRQDPGLGLRLIYFSYDVKMKEKGDIPEGYSVSREKKERFSLILESASTNQTSMYLCASSSLSPRAGELFFGEGSRLTVL.

Regarding this clone: This could be a read error, since a much larger clone is one nucleotide away. The same CDR3 arises from other DNA sequences in this sample as well. The chain employs TRBV5-1 and TRBJ1-2, with D maybe TRBD1 (5 bases). There are 13 residues in the CDR3. Germline V gene data show CDR1 as SGHRS and CDR2 as YFSETQ. V lost 4 bases to trimming and J lost 8 bases, with 15 bases between them. DNA of the CDR3: TGCGCCAGCAGCATTAGCAGGGAGGGAGGCTACACCTTC. Amino acid sequence: CASSISREGGYTF.

In its sample, this clone was seen many times. The gene calls are TRBV2 and TRBJ1-3; D gene ambiguous. The CDR3 loop spans 14 amino acids. Trimming took 6 bases from V and 1 from J, leaving 10 bases between them. CDR1 and CDR2 (germline): SNHLY, FYNNEI. The CDR3 protein is CASRGGGSGNTIYF. In DNA, the CDR3 is TGTGCCAGCAGGGGCGGCGGTTCTGGAAACACCATATATTTT.

This clone was counted at least ten times. The rearrangement links TRBV20-1 to TRBJ2-5; D not certain. Germline V gene lookup returns CDR1 DFQATT and CDR2 SNEGSKA (reference sequence). Deletions cut 6 bases from V and 5 bases from J, with 19 bases between. The CDR3 has 14 amino acids. CDR3 region: CSAEEGSATETQYF. The DNA of the CDR3 is TGCAGTGCCGAAGAAGGGTCAGCAACGGAGACCCAGTACTTC.

This clone was seen repeatedly, ten times or more. DNA of the CDR3: TGTGCCAGCAGTGAATGGGGACAGGGAGGTGAAAAACTGTTTTTT. Translated, it gives CASSEWGQGGEKLFF. V is TRBV25-1 and J is TRBJ1-4; 9 bases map to TRBD1. J was trimmed by 7 bases and V by 1 base; bases with no gene match: 4. The CDR3 covers 15 residues. Germline V gives CDR1 MGHDK, CDR2 SYGVNS. The full variable domain, its missing parts supplied by reference TRBV25-1 and TRBJ1-4, is EADIYQTPRYLVIGTGKKITLECSQTMGHDKMYWYQQDPGMELHLIHYSYGVNSTEKGDLSSESTVSRIRTEHFPLTLESARPSHTSQYLCASSEWGQGGEKLFFGSGTQLSVL.